These 3 T cell receptor beta chains were sequenced from one sample in a study of blood T cell repertoires in COVID-19. Clones were read by immunoSEQ multiplex PCR, and TCRdb kept only the in-frame ones, dropping some. The sample consists of approximately 230,000 clones, around 84% of them appearing once. Sequencing was done on a sample of peripheral blood. The receptors stem from a man aged 25 to 40 with active or convalescent COVID-19.

The chain couples TRBV24-1 to TRBJ2-1; weak D call: TRBD1 (6 bases). V was cut by 5 bases and J by 4 bases, with 11 bases left in between. The germline V gene has CDR1 KGHDR and CDR2 SFDVKD. CDR3 size: 14 residues. This chain's CDR3 is CATSVGTKYNEQFF. The DNA for the CDR3 is TGTGCCACCAGTGTGGGGACAAAGTACAATGAGCAGTTCTTC.

V usage is TRBV19 and J usage is TRBJ2-1, with a possible D match to TRBD1 (5 bases). The CDR3 runs 15 residues. In germline, CDR1 is LNHDA, CDR2 SQIVND (reference sequence). Trimming stripped 4 bases from V and 0 bases from J, with 10 bases between. This CDR3 reads CASSKTESSYNEQFF. The CDR3 DNA reads TGTGCCAGTAGTAAGACAGAGAGCTCCTACAATGAGCAGTTCTTC.

The chain uses TRBV30 and TRBJ1-4; TRBD1 aligns across 7 bases. CDR3 length: 13 amino acids. CDR1 is GTSNPN, CDR2 SVGIG, per germline (reference sequence). Trimming took 4 bases from V and 5 from J; bases not matched to a gene: 4. The CDR3 protein is CAWTGQVNEKLFF. The CDR3 region has the DNA TGTGCCTGGACCGGACAGGTCAATGAAAAACTGTTTTTT.